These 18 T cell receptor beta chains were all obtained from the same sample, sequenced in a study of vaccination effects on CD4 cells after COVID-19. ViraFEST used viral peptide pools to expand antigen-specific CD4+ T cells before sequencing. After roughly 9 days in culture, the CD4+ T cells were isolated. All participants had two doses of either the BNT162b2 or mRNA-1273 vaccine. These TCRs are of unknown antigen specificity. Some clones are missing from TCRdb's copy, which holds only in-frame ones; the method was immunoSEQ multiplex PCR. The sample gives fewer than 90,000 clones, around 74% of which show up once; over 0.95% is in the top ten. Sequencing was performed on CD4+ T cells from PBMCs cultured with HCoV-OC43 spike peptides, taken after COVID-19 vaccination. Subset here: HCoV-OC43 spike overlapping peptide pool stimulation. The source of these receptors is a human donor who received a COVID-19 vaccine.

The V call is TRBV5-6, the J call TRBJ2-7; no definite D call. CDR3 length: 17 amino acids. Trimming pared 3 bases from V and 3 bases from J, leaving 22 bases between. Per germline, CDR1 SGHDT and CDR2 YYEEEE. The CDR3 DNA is TGTGCCAGCAGCTCGATCCAATTCGCGGTCCCCTTCTACGAGCAGTACGTC. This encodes CASSSIQFAVPFYEQYV.

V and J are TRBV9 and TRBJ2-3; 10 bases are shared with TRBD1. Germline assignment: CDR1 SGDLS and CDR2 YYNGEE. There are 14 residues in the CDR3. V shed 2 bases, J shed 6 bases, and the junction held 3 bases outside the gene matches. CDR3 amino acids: CASSVGQGWDTQYF. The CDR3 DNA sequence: TGTGCCAGCAGCGTGGGACAGGGGTGGGATACGCAGTATTTT.

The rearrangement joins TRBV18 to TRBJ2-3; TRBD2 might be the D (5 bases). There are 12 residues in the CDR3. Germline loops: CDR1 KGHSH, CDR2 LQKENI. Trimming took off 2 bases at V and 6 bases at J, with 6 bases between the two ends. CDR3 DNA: TGTGCCAGCTCACCAAGGAGGGATACGCAGTATTTT. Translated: CASSPRRDTQYF.

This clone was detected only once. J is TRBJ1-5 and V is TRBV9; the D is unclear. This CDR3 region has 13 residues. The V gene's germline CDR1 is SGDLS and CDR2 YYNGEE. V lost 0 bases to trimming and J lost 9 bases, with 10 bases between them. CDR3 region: CASSVDILGPQHF. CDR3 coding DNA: TGTGCCAGCAGCGTAGACATCTTAGGGCCCCAGCATTTT.

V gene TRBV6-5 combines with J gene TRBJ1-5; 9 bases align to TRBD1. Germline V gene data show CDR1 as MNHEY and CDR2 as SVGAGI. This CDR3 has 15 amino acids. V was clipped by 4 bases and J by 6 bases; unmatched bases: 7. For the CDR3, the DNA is TGTGCCAGCAGTTTTCCGGGACAGGGAGGTCAGCCCCAGCATTTT. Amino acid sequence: CASSFPGQGGQPQHF.

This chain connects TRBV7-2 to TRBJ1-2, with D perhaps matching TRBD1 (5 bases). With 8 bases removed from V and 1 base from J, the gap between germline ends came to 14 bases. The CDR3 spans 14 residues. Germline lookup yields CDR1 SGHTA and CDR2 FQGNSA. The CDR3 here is CASEGQGFNYGYTF. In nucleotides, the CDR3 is TGTGCCAGCGAAGGGCAGGGCTTTAACTATGGCTACACCTTC.

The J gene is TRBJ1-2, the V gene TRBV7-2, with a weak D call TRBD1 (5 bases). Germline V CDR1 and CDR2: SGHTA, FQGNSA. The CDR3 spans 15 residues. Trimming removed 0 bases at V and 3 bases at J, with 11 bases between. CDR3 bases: TGTGCCAGCAGCTTAGCCGTGGGGGGGGACTATGGCTACACCTTC. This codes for CASSLAVGGDYGYTF.

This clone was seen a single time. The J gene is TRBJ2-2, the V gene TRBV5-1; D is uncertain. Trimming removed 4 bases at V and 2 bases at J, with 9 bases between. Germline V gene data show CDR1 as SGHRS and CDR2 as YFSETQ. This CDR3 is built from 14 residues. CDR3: CASSPQTNTGELFF. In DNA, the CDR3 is TGCGCCAGCAGCCCTCAGACTAACACCGGGGAGCTGTTTTTT.

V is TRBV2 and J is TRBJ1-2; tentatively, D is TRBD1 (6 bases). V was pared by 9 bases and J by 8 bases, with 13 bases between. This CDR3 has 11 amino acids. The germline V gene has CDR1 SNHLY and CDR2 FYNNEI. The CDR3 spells CASSITGGYTF. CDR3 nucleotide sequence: TGTGCCAGTTCGATCACAGGGGGCTACACCTTC.

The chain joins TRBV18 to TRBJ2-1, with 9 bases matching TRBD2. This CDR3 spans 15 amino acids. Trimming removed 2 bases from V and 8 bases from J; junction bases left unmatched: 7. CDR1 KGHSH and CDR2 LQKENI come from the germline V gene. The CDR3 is CASSPSAGGVDEQFF. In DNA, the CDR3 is TGTGCCAGCTCACCATCAGCGGGGGGTGTGGATGAGCAGTTCTTC.

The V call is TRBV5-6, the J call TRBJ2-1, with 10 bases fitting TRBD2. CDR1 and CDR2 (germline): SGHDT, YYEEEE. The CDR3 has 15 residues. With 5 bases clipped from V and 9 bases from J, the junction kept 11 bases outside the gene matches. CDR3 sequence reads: CASRYLAGGLGEQFF. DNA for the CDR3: TGTGCCAGCAGATATTTAGCGGGGGGCCTCGGTGAGCAGTTCTTC.

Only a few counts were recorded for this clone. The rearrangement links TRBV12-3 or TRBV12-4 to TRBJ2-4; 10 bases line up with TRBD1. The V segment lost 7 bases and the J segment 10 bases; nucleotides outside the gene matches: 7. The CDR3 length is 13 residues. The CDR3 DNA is TGTGCCAGCACCGGGGACAGGGGACTAATTCAGTACTTC. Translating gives CASTGDRGLIQYF.

The CDR3: CASSPGQVHEQYV. The CDR3 DNA follows: TGTGCCAGCTCACCGGGACAGGTCCACGAGCAGTACGTC. The chain has TRBV18 and TRBJ2-7, with 8 bases matching TRBD1. CDR3 length equals 13 residues. Looked up from germline, CDR1 is KGHSH and CDR2 is LQKENI. V lost 3 bases and J lost 5; bases outside the gene matches: 3.

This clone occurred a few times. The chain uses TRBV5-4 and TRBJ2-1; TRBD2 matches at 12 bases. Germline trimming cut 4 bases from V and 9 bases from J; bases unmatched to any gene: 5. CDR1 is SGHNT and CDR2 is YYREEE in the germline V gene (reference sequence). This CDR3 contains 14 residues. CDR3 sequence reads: CASSPSGGAGEQFF. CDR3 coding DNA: TGTGCCAGCAGCCCTAGCGGGGGGGCGGGTGAGCAGTTCTTC. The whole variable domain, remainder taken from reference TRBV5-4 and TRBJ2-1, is ETGVTQSPTHLIKTRGQQVTLRCSSQSGHNTVSWYQQALGQGPQFIFQYYREEENGRGNFPPRFSGLQFPNYSSELNVNALELDDSALYLCASSPSGGAGEQFFGPGTRLTVL.

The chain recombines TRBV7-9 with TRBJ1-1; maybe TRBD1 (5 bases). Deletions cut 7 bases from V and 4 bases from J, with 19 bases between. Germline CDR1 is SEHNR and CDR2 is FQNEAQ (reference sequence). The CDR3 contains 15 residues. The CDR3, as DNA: TGTGCCAGCACCTTGGGGCCCAGTGAGAGCACTGAAGCTTTCTTT. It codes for CASTLGPSESTEAFF.

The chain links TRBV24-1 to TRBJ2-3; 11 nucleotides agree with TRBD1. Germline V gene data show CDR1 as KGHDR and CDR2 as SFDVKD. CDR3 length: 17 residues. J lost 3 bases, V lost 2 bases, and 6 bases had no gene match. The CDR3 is CATSDSGGQGATDTQYF. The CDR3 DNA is TGTGCCACCAGTGATTCGGGAGGACAGGGGGCGACAGATACGCAGTATTTT.

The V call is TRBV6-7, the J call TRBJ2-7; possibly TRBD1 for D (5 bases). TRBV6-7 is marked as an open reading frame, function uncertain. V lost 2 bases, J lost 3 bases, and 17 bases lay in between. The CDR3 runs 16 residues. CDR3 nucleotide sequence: TGTGCCAGCAGTTACCCCAATGATAGGGGCTTCTACGAGCAGTACGTC. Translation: CASSYPNDRGFYEQYV.

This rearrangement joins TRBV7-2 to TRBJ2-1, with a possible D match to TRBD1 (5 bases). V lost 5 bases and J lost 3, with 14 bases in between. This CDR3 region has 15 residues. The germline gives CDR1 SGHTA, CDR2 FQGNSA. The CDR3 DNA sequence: TGTGCCAGCAGCCACGGACCGACAGTCTACAATGAGCAGTTCTTC. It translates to CASSHGPTVYNEQFF.